Listed below are T cell receptor beta chains from one sample, sequenced in a study of CD8+ T cells in alopecia areata. Data came from immunoSEQ multiplex PCR; TCRdb stores just in-frame clones and leaves some out. This table has about 100,000 clones, about 40% appearing once. Sequenced material: CD8+ T cells sorted from blood, taken at week 24, from a patient treated with tofacitinib. Receptor source: a human donor with alopecia areata. CDR3s include the opening cysteine and the closing phenylalanine or tryptophan. Each record gives: J gene, V gene, CDR3 protein.

j_gene: TRBJ2-7; v_gene: TRBV7-9; CDR3aa: CASGANSYEQYF
j_gene: TRBJ2-7; v_gene: TRBV15; CDR3aa: CATSREAGETYEQYF
j_gene: TRBJ2-6; v_gene: TRBV5-1; CDR3aa: CASSFTIPSGSGANVLTF
j_gene: TRBJ2-1; v_gene: TRBV25-1; CDR3aa: CASSDPYVAYNEQFF
j_gene: TRBJ1-2; v_gene: TRBV7-9; CDR3aa: CASSLIGVNYGYTF
j_gene: TRBJ2-7; v_gene: TRBV4-1; CDR3aa: CASSQEAADEQYF
j_gene: TRBJ2-3; v_gene: TRBV29-1; CDR3aa: CSVDGTDTLTDTQYF
j_gene: TRBJ1-1; v_gene: TRBV19; CDR3aa: CASWDPGYSQDTEAFF
j_gene: TRBJ2-1; v_gene: TRBV7-9; CDR3aa: CASSLATSNEQFF
j_gene: TRBJ1-3; v_gene: TRBV9; CDR3aa: CASSTWTGSGNTIYF
j_gene: TRBJ2-7; v_gene: TRBV7-2; CDR3aa: CASSPGSGMQYF
j_gene: TRBJ1-1; v_gene: TRBV5-6; CDR3aa: CASSLRWGANTEAFF
j_gene: TRBJ2-3; v_gene: TRBV6-6; CDR3aa: CASRLASTDTQYF
j_gene: TRBJ2-2; v_gene: TRBV7-9; CDR3aa: CASRESSTGELFF
j_gene: TRBJ2-7; v_gene: TRBV11-2; CDR3aa: CASTTGLLGDYEQYF
j_gene: TRBJ2-7; v_gene: TRBV7-8; CDR3aa: CASSLMAGGTSSYEQYF
j_gene: TRBJ2-7; v_gene: TRBV4-1; CDR3aa: CASARGGEQYF
j_gene: TRBJ2-1; v_gene: TRBV27; CDR3aa: CASSFDTYNEQFF
j_gene: TRBJ1-4; v_gene: TRBV6-5; CDR3aa: CASAGQDEKLFF
j_gene: TRBJ2-1; v_gene: TRBV27; CDR3aa: CASSLWAGNEQFF
j_gene: TRBJ2-2; v_gene: TRBV19; CDR3aa: CASSMGSSGELFF
j_gene: TRBJ2-1; v_gene: TRBV11-2; CDR3aa: CASSSIGSRVDEQFF